These 30 T cell receptor beta chains were sequenced from one sample in a study of blood T cell repertoires in COVID-19. Profiled with immunoSEQ multiplex PCR; TCRdb holds only in-frame clones, not every one. The sample has a few hundred thousand clones, around 83% seen once. Material for sequencing was PBMCs or T cells enriched from blood (not recorded which). The receptors were gathered from a woman aged 45-60 years who had recovered from COVID-19.

The chain joins TRBV6-2 or TRBV6-3 to TRBJ2-3; 12 positions agree with TRBD2. Per the germline V gene, CDR1 is MNHEY and CDR2 is SVGEGT. This CDR3 is 14 amino acids long. Losses at the gene ends were 5 bases for V and 6 bases for J; bases not matched to a gene: 3. CDR3 region: CASSLAGGPDTQYF. The CDR3 bases are TGTGCCAGCAGTCTAGCGGGAGGGCCTGATACGCAGTATTTT.

The chain couples TRBV20-1 to TRBJ2-2, with 11 bases that match TRBD2. Per the germline V gene, CDR1 is DFQATT and CDR2 is SNEGSKA (reference sequence). V was clipped by 3 bases and J by 4 bases; unmatched bases: 10. The CDR3 is 17 residues long. The CDR3 is CSASPSSGGIGTGELFF. CDR3 coding DNA: TGCAGTGCTAGTCCTTCTAGCGGGGGGATAGGCACCGGGGAGCTGTTTTTT.

This chain links TRBV6-5 with TRBJ2-3, with 10 bases that match TRBD2. Trimming removed 4 bases from V and 0 bases from J; junction bases left unmatched: 4. The CDR3 totals 16 residues. Germline loops: CDR1 MNHEY, CDR2 SVGAGI. The CDR3 here is CASSWGLALSTDTQYF. The CDR3 DNA reads TGTGCCAGCAGTTGGGGACTAGCGCTAAGCACAGATACGCAGTATTTT.

This clone was picked up one time. As DNA, the CDR3 is TGTGCCAGCAGCCCCAGGGACAAATCAATTGAAGCTTTCTTT. It is translated as CASSPRDKSIEAFF. The chain carries TRBV7-9 and TRBJ1-1, with a tentative D call TRBD1 (6 bases). The V end was cut by 5 bases, the J end by 7 bases, with 17 bases between. This CDR3 is 14 amino acids long. Germline lookup yields CDR1 SEHNR and CDR2 FQNEAQ (reference sequence).

This clone has a single count. V is TRBV10-3 and J is TRBJ1-2, with D maybe TRBD1 (5 bases). The V gene lost 0 bases and the J gene lost 3 bases, with 14 bases spanning the gap. This CDR3 is 16 amino acids long. Germline CDR1 ENHRY, CDR2 SYGVKD. The CDR3 DNA reads as TGTGCCATCAGTGAGTCGGGGCCAAGGGTTGACTATGGCTACACCTTC. Protein: CAISESGPRVDYGYTF.

Of note for this clone: At one end, the junction sequence differs from germline, possibly due to a read error. V is TRBV15 and J is TRBJ2-1; no clear D. CDR1 is LNHNV and CDR2 is YYDKDF in the germline V gene (reference sequence). The CDR3 consists of 14 residues. The CDR3: CATSREQRGNEQFF. CDR3 nucleotide sequence: TGTGCCACCAGCCGAGAGCAAAGAGGCAATGAGCAGTTCTTC.

At least ten counts were recorded for this clone. The chain has TRBV7-3 and TRBJ2-2; possible D gene TRBD2, 6 bases. This CDR3 has 15 amino acids. V lost 5 bases and J lost 2, with 12 bases in between. Germline-derived CDR1 and CDR2 are SGHTA and FQGTGA. Here the CDR3 DNA reads TGTGCCAGCAGCCTACGGGACTTTAACACCGGGGAGCTGTTTTTT. This encodes CASSLRDFNTGELFF.

The rearrangement links TRBV7-8 to TRBJ1-1, with D unclear. This CDR3 spans 13 amino acids. The V gene lost 5 bases and the J gene lost 0 bases, with 7 bases spanning the gap. CDR1 and CDR2 from the germline V gene are SGHVS and FQNEAQ. CDR3 region: CASSRDMNTEAFF. CDR3 nucleotides: TGTGCCAGCAGCCGTGACATGAACACTGAAGCTTTCTTT. Drawing the rest from reference TRBV7-8 and TRBJ1-1, the complete variable domain is GAGVSQSPRYKVAKRGQDVALRCDPISGHVSLFWYQQALGQGPEFLTYFQNEAQLDKSGLPSDRFFAERPEGSVSTLKIQRTQQEDSAVYLCASSRDMNTEAFFGQGTRLTVV.

This rearrangement joins TRBV5-1 to TRBJ1-3; D is undetermined. V was clipped by 4 bases and J by 0 bases, with 14 bases between them. The CDR3 contains 16 residues. The germline gives CDR1 SGHRS, CDR2 YFSETQ. For the CDR3, the DNA is TGCGCCAGCAGCCGTAACGACTGGAGCTCTGGAAACACCATATATTTT. This gives the protein CASSRNDWSSGNTIYF.

This clone appeared a few times. Here the CDR3 reads CASSRTDYGYTF. The CDR3 DNA reads TGTGCCAGCAGCCGTACGGACTATGGCTACACCTTC. This rearrangement joins TRBV28 to TRBJ1-2; D is unclear. The CDR3 length is 12 residues. Trimming removed 6 bases from V and 3 bases from J, with 8 bases in between. Germline V gene lookup returns CDR1 MDHEN and CDR2 SYDVKM.

This rearrangement joins TRBV19 to TRBJ2-3, with D possibly being TRBD2 (5 bases). Per germline, CDR1 LNHDA and CDR2 SQIVND (reference sequence). The CDR3 is 16 amino acids. V was shortened by 3 bases and J by 0 bases, with 13 bases between the two germline ends. CDR3 sequence: CASSILAGSSTDTQYF. The CDR3 DNA reads TGTGCCAGTAGTATTCTGGCGGGCTCTAGCACAGATACGCAGTATTTT.

This clone came up a few times. The CDR3 loop is CASKGAGYNSPLHF. Here the CDR3 DNA reads TGTGCCAGCAAGGGGGCCGGTTATAATTCACCCCTCCACTTT. The rearrangement links TRBV9 to TRBJ1-6, with 7 bases identical to TRBD1. Losses at the gene ends were 6 bases for V and 4 bases for J; bases not matched to a gene: 4. Per the germline V gene, CDR1 is SGDLS and CDR2 is YYNGEE. The CDR3 is 14 amino acids.

V usage is TRBV5-1 and J usage is TRBJ2-3, with D possibly TRBD1 on 6 matching bases. The germline gives CDR1 SGHRS, CDR2 YFSETQ. V gave up 4 bases and J gave up 6 bases, with 18 bases separating them. CDR3 length: 15 residues. DNA of the CDR3: TGCGCCAGCAGCCTTTTGAGGGGGAGCGAGGATACGCAGTATTTT. Protein: CASSLLRGSEDTQYF.

The chain carries TRBV6-2 or TRBV6-3 and TRBJ1-3, with no clear D. The germline CDR1 and CDR2 sequences are MNHEY and SVGEGT. The CDR3 length is 14 residues. The ends were cut back, 6 bases at V and 1 base at J, with 10 bases in the middle. CDR3 DNA sequence: TGTGCCAGCAGCTTAGCGATATCTGGAAACACCATATATTTT. This sequence encodes CASSLAISGNTIYF.

The V call is TRBV6-2 or TRBV6-3, the J call TRBJ1-2; tentative D call: TRBD1 (6 bases). V shed 6 bases and J shed 2 bases, with 22 bases lying between them. Germline V CDR1 and CDR2: MNHEY, SVGEGT. The CDR3 extends over 17 amino acids. CDR3 nucleotide sequence: TGTGCCAGCAGCCCGGCCGGGACACTGGAATTCAACTATGGCTACACCTTC. Translating gives CASSPAGTLEFNYGYTF.

The gene calls are TRBV7-8 and TRBJ2-7; 15 positions match TRBD2. Germline V gene data show CDR1 as SGHVS and CDR2 as FQNEAQ. This CDR3 spans 19 amino acids. J gave up 4 bases and V 3 bases, and 13 bases lay outside the gene matches. CDR3 nucleotide sequence: TGTGCCAGCAGCTTCACTAACCCGGGACTAGCGGGAGGAGGGTACGAGCAGTACTTC. This encodes CASSFTNPGLAGGGYEQYF.

The chain uses TRBV15 and TRBJ2-2, with D tentatively TRBD2 (7 bases). This CDR3 has 14 residues. Germline V lookup: CDR1 LNHNV, CDR2 YYDKDF (reference sequence). V gave up 5 bases and J gave up 3 bases, with 10 bases separating them. The CDR3 region has the DNA TGTGCCACCAGCGGGGGGGCCTACACCGGGGAGCTGTTTTTT. This sequence encodes CATSGGAYTGELFF.

The table lists this clone with a few counts. This chain joins TRBV5-3 and TRBJ1-5; no clear D. TRBV5-3 qualifies as an ORF whose function is uncertain. The CDR3 runs to 16 residues. Trimming took 0 bases from V and 0 from J, leaving 10 bases between them. The DNA of the CDR3 is TGTGCCAGAAGCTTGGGGGCACCTTATAGCAATCAGCCCCAGCATTTT. Its translation is CARSLGAPYSNQPQHF.

This clone showed up just a few times. The chain joins TRBV19 to TRBJ1-1; no definite D call. The length of the CDR3 is 15 residues. Trimming took 3 bases from V and 6 from J, leaving 17 bases between them. Germline V gene sequence: CDR1 LNHDA, CDR2 SQIVND (reference sequence). This CDR3 reads CASSIAVDHQAEAFF. The CDR3, as DNA: TGTGCCAGTAGTATCGCAGTGGATCACCAGGCTGAAGCTTTCTTT.

Only a few counts were recorded for this clone. CDR3 coding DNA: TGTGCCAGTAGCGCATACCCGGGACAGGGAGAGGAAAAACTGTTTTTT. Translation: CASSAYPGQGEEKLFF. The genes are TRBV19 and TRBJ1-4, with TRBD1 matching 9 bases. The germline gives CDR1 LNHDA, CDR2 SQIVND (reference sequence). J gave up 8 bases and V 6 bases, and 13 bases lay outside the gene matches. CDR3 length: 16 amino acids.

This clone is a singleton in its sample. The rearrangement uses TRBV19 and TRBJ1-5; D is uncertain. Germline V gives CDR1 LNHDA, CDR2 SQIVND (reference sequence). V was trimmed by 5 bases and J by 0 bases, leaving 11 bases between them. The CDR3 is made up of 15 amino acids. The chain's CDR3 is CASSLRSASNQPQHF. Here the CDR3 DNA reads TGTGCCAGTAGTCTCAGAAGCGCTAGCAATCAGCCCCAGCATTTT.

The J gene is TRBJ2-3, the V gene TRBV7-2, with 8 bases identical to TRBD2. Losses at the gene ends were 3 bases for V and 3 bases for J; bases not matched to a gene: 11. Germline V CDR1 and CDR2: SGHTA, FQGNSA. The CDR3 extends over 17 amino acids. CDR3 in DNA: TGTGCCAGCAGCTTTCGTCGGGGGGGCGGTTATACAGATACGCAGTATTTT. This gives the protein CASSFRRGGGYTDTQYF.

The chain carries TRBV19 and TRBJ1-2; no reliable D call. V lost 5 bases, J lost 2 bases, and 9 bases lay in between. Germline V CDR1 and CDR2: LNHDA, SQIVND (reference sequence). This CDR3 comprises 13 residues. The CDR3 is CASSGRENYGYTF. CDR3 sequence (DNA): TGTGCCAGTAGTGGGCGGGAGAACTATGGCTACACCTTC.

V usage is TRBV2 and J usage is TRBJ2-7; 11 bases map to TRBD2. V was pared by 6 bases and J by 6 bases, with 10 bases of the junction left unmatched. Germline V CDR1 and CDR2: SNHLY, FYNNEI. The CDR3 loop spans 15 amino acids. The CDR3 spells CASSPPVAGGAEQYF. The CDR3 DNA is TGTGCCAGCAGCCCCCCGGTAGCGGGGGGGGCCGAGCAGTACTTC.

This chain links TRBV29-1 with TRBJ1-1; D is possibly TRBD1 (5 bases). Deletions cut 6 bases from V and 1 base from J, with 12 bases between. The CDR3 covers 13 residues. Germline loops: CDR1 SQVTM, CDR2 ANQGSEA. The CDR3 DNA follows: TGCAGCGTGGCAGGACAATCGAACACTGAAGCTTTCTTT. Residues: CSVAGQSNTEAFF.

The J gene is TRBJ1-1, the V gene TRBV6-5, with 7 bases aligning to TRBD1. V gave up 5 bases and J gave up 6 bases; unmatched junction bases: 9. CDR3 length: 14 amino acids. The germline gives CDR1 MNHEY, CDR2 SVGAGI. CDR3 sequence: CASSRRQGHSEAFF. In DNA, the CDR3 is TGTGCCAGCAGTCGGCGACAGGGCCACTCTGAAGCTTTCTTT.

The chain has TRBV7-8 and TRBJ2-2; 10 nucleotides agree with TRBD1. CDR1 SGHVS and CDR2 FQNEAQ come from the germline V gene. Trimming cost V 5 bases and J 1 base; bases outside gene matches: 10. The CDR3 contains 18 residues. CDR3 residues: CASSPRGGQGMNTGELFF. CDR3 bases: TGTGCCAGCAGCCCGAGAGGGGGACAGGGGATGAACACCGGGGAGCTGTTTTTT.

The chain uses TRBV2 and TRBJ2-7; TRBD2 aligns across 8 bases. CDR1 and CDR2 from the germline V gene are SNHLY and FYNNEI. J was trimmed by 6 bases and V by 3 bases; bases with no gene match: 7. This CDR3 has 14 residues. This chain's CDR3 is CASSELSGRGEQYF. The CDR3 DNA is TGTGCCAGCAGTGAGTTGAGCGGGAGAGGCGAGCAGTACTTC.

This chain joins TRBV30 and TRBJ1-2; D is undetermined. V lost 3 bases and J 4 bases, leaving 12 bases between the germline ends. The germline V gene encodes CDR1 GTSNPN and CDR2 SVGIG (reference sequence). This CDR3 has 13 amino acids. The CDR3 loop is CAWRDSSPYGYTF. The CDR3 DNA reads TGTGCCTGGAGGGACTCCTCACCCTATGGCTACACCTTC.

A few counts support this clone. The chain is built from TRBV11-2 and TRBJ1-2; a weak D match, TRBD1 (6 bases). There are 16 residues in the CDR3. The V and J ends lost 4 bases and 3 bases respectively, with 18 bases between them. CDR1 and CDR2 from the germline V gene are SGHAT and FQNNGV. The CDR3 DNA sequence: TGTGCCAGCAGCTGGGGCGGGGGGCGCACCGACTATGGCTACACCTTC. Translation: CASSWGGGRTDYGYTF.